A selection of T cell receptor beta chains follows, all from one sample in a study of T cells in Graves' hyperthyroidism and ophthalmopathy. TCRdb reprocessed the multiplex PCR reads via MiXCR and lists one record per CDR3 protein. Among some 550,000 distinct CDR3 sequences listed, roughly 16% were seen once. Sample: blood. The receptors derive from a woman in her thirties or forties with Graves' ophthalmopathy. Both conserved end residues are part of each CDR3. A D gene is named only where the DNA matches it firmly. Clone size is stated in some rows and not others, as once, few, many or a class when expanded.

size,length,D,J,V,DNA,CDR3
many,12,NA,TRBJ2-3,TRBV6-2/TRBV6-3,TGTGCCAGCAGTCCCCGAATGGATACGCAGTATTTT,CASSPRMDTQYF
few,13,NA,TRBJ2-7,TRBV6-2/TRBV6-3,TGTGCCAGCAGTTTCCGCTCCAGAGGTGAGCAGTACTTC,CASSFRSRGEQYF
once,13,TRBD2,TRBJ2-1,TRBV20-1,TGCAGTGCTAGCAACCCAGCGGGGGGCGAGCAGTTCTTC,CSASNPAGGEQFF
many,16,NA,TRBJ1-1,TRBV6-5,TGTGCCAGCAGTTACTTCCCGACAGGTAGTACCACTGAAGCTTTCTTT,CASSYFPTGSTTEAFF
few,16,TRBD2,TRBJ2-7,TRBV30,TGTGCCTGGAGTAGGAGCGGGGGGCTTTCTTCCTACGAGCAGTACTTC,CAWSRSGGLSSYEQYF
many,15,TRBD2,TRBJ2-2,TRBV18,TGTGCCAGCTCACCGCGGGGGAGGAACACCGGGGAGCTGTTTTTT,CASSPRGRNTGELFF
few,13,NA,TRBJ2-7,TRBV10-3,TGTGCCACCGTGTCCGCCGACAGAGACGAGCAGTACTTC,CATVSADRDEQYF
NA,11,NA,TRBJ2-5,TRBV20-1,TGCAGTGCGCAAAAGGCGGAGACCCAGTACTTC,CSAQKAETQYF
NA,16,TRBD2,TRBJ2-3,TRBV5-8,TGTGCCAGCAGCCCCGGGGGACTAGCGGGAGCAGATACGCAGTATTTT,CASSPGGLAGADTQYF
many,13,NA,TRBJ2-5,TRBV24-1,TGTGCCACCAACTCAGGGGTGATGGAGACCCAGTACTTC,CATNSGVMETQYF
few,15,TRBD1,TRBJ1-1,TRBV6-1,TGTGCCAGCAGCCCCGTGACAGGGTTGGGGACTGAAGCTTTCTTT,CASSPVTGLGTEAFF
NA,14,NA,TRBJ2-1,TRBV18,TGTGCCAGCTCACGAGGACAGAGCCCCAATGAGCAGTTCTTC,CASSRGQSPNEQFF
NA,16,TRBD1,TRBJ2-5,TRBV6-1,TGTGCCAGCAGGCCGAAGAAGAACAGGGGTGCAGAGACCCAGTACTTC,CASRPKKNRGAETQYF
many,13,TRBD1,TRBJ1-1,TRBV20-1,TGCAGTGCCCTGGGAACAGGGGGCACTGAAGCTTTCTTT,CSALGTGGTEAFF
few,14,TRBD1,TRBJ1-5,TRBV6-1,TGTGCCAGTTCAGGACAGGGGTACAGTCAGCCCCAGCATTTT,CASSGQGYSQPQHF
few,15,NA,TRBJ1-2,TRBV20-1,TGCAGTGCTAGTGTTCCCCGGACAAGATCGGGGAGCTACACCTTC,CSASVPRTRSGSYTF
many,15,NA,TRBJ2-1,TRBV7-9,TGTGCCAGTATCCTTGGAACAGACTCCTACAATGAGCAGTTCTTC,CASILGTDSYNEQFF
NA,16,TRBD1,TRBJ1-2,TRBV19,TGTGCCAGTAGTCCTACGTCGGGGTGGGACAGCGATGGCTACACCTTC,CASSPTSGWDSDGYTF
many,15,TRBD2,TRBJ2-7,TRBV2,TGTGCCAGCAGTAAGTTTAGCGGGAGTTCCTACGAGCAGTACTTC,CASSKFSGSSYEQYF
many,15,TRBD2,TRBJ2-7,TRBV2,TGTGCCAGCACTCTTGGTGGCGGGAGGGATTACGAGCAGTACTTC,CASTLGGGRDYEQYF
few,16,NA,TRBJ2-7,TRBV6-5,TGTGCCAGCAGTTACCAGACCGGGACGGTGTCCTACGAGCAGTACTTC,CASSYQTGTVSYEQYF
NA,13,NA,TRBJ1-1,TRBV5-1,TGCGCCAGCAGTTACACATGGAACACTGAAGCTTTCTTT,CASSYTWNTEAFF
NA,16,NA,TRBJ1-4,TRBV7-2,TGTGCCAGCAGACGATTCAGGGAAGGCACTAATGAAAAACTGTTTTTT,CASRRFREGTNEKLFF
NA,14,TRBD2,TRBJ2-4,TRBV28,TGTGCCAGCGGGCAGACTAGCGTTGAAAACATTCAGTACTTC,CASGQTSVENIQYF
NA,16,TRBD2,TRBJ2-7,TRBV7-8,TGTGCCAGCAGCCTCCCCGGGAGGGCTCCCCCCGACGAGCAGTACTTC,CASSLPGRAPPDEQYF
NA,16,NA,TRBJ2-1,TRBV7-8,TGTGCCAGCAGCTTAGCGCTGGGGGCGGTGAAAGAGACCCAGTTCTTC,CASSLALGAVKETQFF
few,16,TRBD1,TRBJ1-4,TRBV3-1,TGTGCCAGCACCCAAGACAGGGGCTCAACTAATGAAAAACTGTTTTTT,CASTQDRGSTNEKLFF
few,18,NA,TRBJ1-6,TRBV6-5,TGTGCCAGCAGTTACTCCACATGGTCGGGGAGGACTAATTCACCCCTCCACTTT,CASSYSTWSGRTNSPLHF
few,12,NA,TRBJ1-1,TRBV6-1,TGTGCCAGCGGCCGGGTAGACACTGAAGCTTTCTTT,CASGRVDTEAFF
NA,13,NA,TRBJ2-2,TRBV27,TGTGCCAGCAGTTTGGCGAGAAGCGGGGAGCTGTTTTTT,CASSLARSGELFF
NA,14,TRBD2,TRBJ2-3,TRBV29-1,TGCAGCGTTGTAGGGACTAGTTTGGCAGATACGCAGTATTTT,CSVVGTSLADTQYF
NA,16,TRBD2,TRBJ2-1,TRBV9,TGTGCCGGCAGCGTAGCGGGAGGAAGCTCCTACAACGAGCAGTTCTTC,CAGSVAGGSSYNEQFF
NA,16,TRBD1,TRBJ1-5,TRBV6-1,TGTGCCAGCAGAGATCAGGGGGAGGTTGGCAATCAGCCCCAGCATTTT,CASRDQGEVGNQPQHF
few,17,TRBD2,TRBJ2-3,TRBV12-3/TRBV12-4,TGTGCCAGCAGTTTAGCCCCTAGCTGGGGGGGGGCAGATACGCAGTATTTT,CASSLAPSWGGADTQYF
NA,15,TRBD1,TRBJ1-4,TRBV5-1,TGCGCCAGCAGCTTACAGGGGGCTGCTAATGAAAAACTGTTTTTT,CASSLQGAANEKLFF